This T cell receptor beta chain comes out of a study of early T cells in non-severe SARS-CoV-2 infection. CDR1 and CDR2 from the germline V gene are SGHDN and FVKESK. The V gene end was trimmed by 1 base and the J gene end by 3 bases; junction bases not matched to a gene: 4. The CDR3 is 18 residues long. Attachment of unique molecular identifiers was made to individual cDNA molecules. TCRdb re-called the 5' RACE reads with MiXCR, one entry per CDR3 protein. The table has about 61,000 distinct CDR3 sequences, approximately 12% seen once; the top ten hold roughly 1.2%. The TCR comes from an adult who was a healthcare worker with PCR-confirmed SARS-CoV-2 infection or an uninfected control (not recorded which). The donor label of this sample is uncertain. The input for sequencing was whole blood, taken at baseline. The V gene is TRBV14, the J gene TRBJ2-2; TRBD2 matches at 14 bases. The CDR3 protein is CASSQGPGLAGDTGELFF. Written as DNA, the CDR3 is TGTGCCAGCAGCCAAGGCCCGGGACTAGCGGGGGACACCGGGGAGCTGTTTTTT.